This passage covers 20 T cell receptor beta chains from one sample sequenced in a study of patients and donors after allogeneic stem cell transplantation. TCRdb re-derived calls from the RT-PCR reads in MiXCR, one entry per CDR3 protein. The sample has about 200,000 distinct CDR3 sequences; about 40% are singletons. Sequenced: blood, either unsorted or a sorted T cell fraction (not recorded which). These receptors originate from a human donor who was either an allogeneic HSCT recipient or a stem cell or donor lymphocyte infusion donor (not recorded which). It is not recorded whose cells these are; they may come from a transplant donor.

The genes are TRBV11-1 and TRBJ2-1; 13 bases map to TRBD2. The CDR3 is 15 residues long. Germline CDR1 and CDR2: SGHAT and FQDESV (reference sequence). With 0 bases clipped from V and 9 bases from J, the junction kept 2 bases outside the gene matches. CDR3 loop: CASSLAGLAGVEQFF. As DNA, the CDR3 is TGTGCCAGCAGCTTAGCCGGACTAGCGGGAGTTGAGCAGTTCTTC.

The CDR3 DNA sequence: TGTGCCAGCGGGACTAGCGGGTCCTACAATGAGCAGTTCTTC. It specifies CASGTSGSYNEQFF. The chain carries TRBV9 and TRBJ2-1; 12 bases align to TRBD2. This CDR3 is 14 amino acids long. V was pared by 7 bases and J by 1 base, with 0 bases of the junction left unmatched. CDR1 is SGDLS and CDR2 is YYNGEE in the germline V gene. Full variable domain (outside the CDR3, taken from reference TRBV9 and TRBJ2-1): DSGVTQTPKHLITATGQRVTLRCSPRSGDLSVYWYQQSLDQGLQFLIQYYNGEERAKGNILERFSAQQFPDLHSELNLSSLELGDSALYFCASGTSGSYNEQFFGPGTRLTVL.

The chain combines TRBV7-2 with TRBJ2-3, with unresolved D. The V end was cut by 1 base, the J end by 4 bases, with 6 bases between. Germline CDR1 and CDR2: SGHTA and FQGNSA. The CDR3 consists of 13 residues. The CDR3 bases are TGTGCCAGCAGCTTAGGTGTCGCAGATACGCAGTATTTT. As protein: CASSLGVADTQYF.

CDR3 protein: CASMREGEDTQYF. The CDR3 nucleotides read TGTGCCAGCATGAGAGAGGGGGAAGATACGCAGTATTTT. The chain combines TRBV2 with TRBJ2-3; TRBD1 might be the D (6 bases). This CDR3 has 13 amino acids. Looked up from germline, CDR1 is SNHLY and CDR2 is FYNNEI. The ends were cut back, 7 bases at V and 5 bases at J, with 13 bases in the middle.

This clonotype has only a few counts. The rearrangement links TRBV4-2 to TRBJ2-5, with 7 bases identical to TRBD1. There are 15 residues in the CDR3. Germline lookup yields CDR1 LGHNA and CDR2 YNFKEQ. With V trimmed by 3 bases and J by 3 bases, 7 bases remained unmatched. The CDR3 bases are TGTGCCAGCAGCCACACTGACAGGGACGAAGAGACCCAGTACTTC. This encodes CASSHTDRDEETQYF.

This chain joins TRBV5-6 and TRBJ1-5; 9 nucleotides match TRBD1. The germline V gene encodes CDR1 SGHDT and CDR2 YYEEEE. This CDR3 spans 17 amino acids. V shed 2 bases, J shed 0 bases, and the junction held 6 bases outside the gene matches. CDR3 nucleotides: TGTGCCAGCAGCTTTTACAGGGGGCGCGTTAGCAATCAGCCCCAGCATTTT. Protein: CASSFYRGRVSNQPQHF.

V and J are TRBV5-1 and TRBJ2-5, with D possibly matching TRBD1 (5 bases). With 1 base removed from V and 0 bases from J, the gap between germline ends came to 10 bases. The germline CDR1 and CDR2 sequences are SGHRS and YFSETQ. The CDR3 spans 15 residues. CDR3 DNA: TGCGCCAGCAGCTTGTATGACAGCAACCAAGAGACCCAGTACTTC. This codes for CASSLYDSNQETQYF.

This clonotype was seen a few times. The chain is built from TRBV13 and TRBJ1-1; D gene uncertain. V lost 2 bases and J lost 3, with 10 bases in between. This CDR3 spans 14 amino acids. Looked up from germline, CDR1 is PRHDT and CDR2 is FYEKMQ (reference sequence). CDR3 amino acids: CASSLSLGDTEAFF. CDR3 in DNA: TGTGCCAGCAGCTTAAGTCTGGGAGACACTGAAGCTTTCTTT.

V usage is TRBV29-1 and J usage is TRBJ1-2; D ambiguous. This CDR3 comprises 11 residues. V dropped 2 bases and J dropped 5 bases, with 6 bases sitting between them. Germline lookup yields CDR1 SQVTM and CDR2 ANQGSEA. The CDR3 nucleotides are TGCAGCGTTGAAAGGGAGTATGGCTACACCTTC. Its translation is CSVEREYGYTF.

This clonotype came up a few times. The rearrangement joins TRBV9 to TRBJ2-7; a weak D match, TRBD2 (5 bases). The germline V gene has CDR1 SGDLS and CDR2 YYNGEE. This CDR3 has 14 amino acids. Trimming took 1 base from V and 4 from J, leaving 12 bases between them. The chain's CDR3 is CASSVSSALYEQYF. For the CDR3, the DNA is TGTGCCAGCAGCGTAAGTAGCGCTTTGTACGAGCAGTACTTC.

This clonotype has more than one count but fewer than ten. The chain carries TRBV7-2 and TRBJ2-5; 7 bases agree with TRBD2. Unmatched junction bases numbered 9, after V lost 1 base and J lost 4 bases. CDR3 length equals 16 residues. CDR1 and CDR2 from the germline V gene are SGHTA and FQGNSA. CDR3 protein: CASSLGPGLVGETQYF. For the CDR3, the DNA is TGTGCCAGCAGCTTAGGGCCCGGACTAGTCGGAGAGACCCAGTACTTC.

The chain recombines TRBV7-2 with TRBJ2-4; D remains ambiguous. The V and J ends lost 5 bases and 9 bases respectively, with 14 bases between them. The germline gives CDR1 SGHTA, CDR2 FQGNSA. The CDR3 covers 13 residues. The CDR3 protein is CASSKRPRPIQYF. The CDR3 nucleotides are TGTGCCAGCAGCAAACGACCGCGGCCCATTCAGTACTTC. Full variable domain (remainder filled in from reference TRBV7-2 and TRBJ2-4): GAGVSQSPSNKVTEKGKDVELRCDPISGHTALYWYRQSLGQGLEFLIYFQGNSAPDKSGLPSDRFSAERTGGSVSTLTIQRTQQEDSAVYLCASSKRPRPIQYFGAGTRLSVL.

This chain connects TRBV20-1 to TRBJ2-7; D is ambiguous. CDR1 is DFQATT, CDR2 SNEGSKA, per germline (reference sequence). V shed 3 bases and J shed 4 bases, with 13 bases lying between them. The CDR3 is 13 amino acids. CDR3 nucleotides: TGCAGTGCTAGTGATTATATTCGTTACGAGCAGTACTTC. Its protein product is CSASDYIRYEQYF.

The chain links TRBV12-3 or TRBV12-4 to TRBJ1-3, with D possibly TRBD1 on 5 matching bases. Trimming took 6 bases from V and 3 from J, leaving 18 bases between them. There are 16 residues in the CDR3. CDR3 sequence: CASRDRDSTGGNTIYF. CDR3 bases: TGTGCCAGCAGGGACCGGGACTCAACGGGTGGAAACACCATATATTTT.

The rearrangement uses TRBV14 and TRBJ1-1; TRBD1 is a possible D gene (6 bases). Per germline, CDR1 SGHDN and CDR2 FVKESK. The CDR3 has 14 residues. V was trimmed by 4 bases and J by 6 bases, leaving 15 bases between them. The CDR3 sequence is CASSPLGAGSEAFF. CDR3 bases: TGTGCCAGCAGCCCTCTGGGGGCCGGATCTGAAGCTTTCTTT.

The chain links TRBV27 to TRBJ1-6; D is ambiguous. Germline V gene data show CDR1 as MNHEY and CDR2 as SMNVEV (reference sequence). The CDR3 is 13 amino acids. V was shortened by 6 bases and J by 10 bases, with 13 bases between the two germline ends. The CDR3 here is CASSPRSNSPLHF. CDR3 DNA sequence: TGTGCCAGCAGCCCTAGGAGCAACTCACCCCTCCACTTT.

The gene calls are TRBV3-1 and TRBJ2-7; D call uncertain. Trimming stripped 0 bases from V and 3 bases from J, with 15 bases between. The germline V gene encodes CDR1 LGHDT and CDR2 YNNKEL (reference sequence). The CDR3 has 16 amino acids. Written as DNA, the CDR3 is TGTGCCAGCAGCCAAGAACGTAGTCCCGGGCGCTACGAGCAGTACTTC. Translated: CASSQERSPGRYEQYF.

A few counts support this clonotype. The chain has TRBV18 and TRBJ2-1; D gene unclear. Germline V gene data show CDR1 as KGHSH and CDR2 as LQKENI. With 5 bases removed from V and 4 bases from J, the gap between germline ends came to 9 bases. This CDR3 spans 13 amino acids. The CDR3 sequence: CASSFDAYNEQFF. The CDR3 nucleotides read TGTGCCAGCTCATTCGACGCGTACAATGAGCAGTTCTTC.

This clonotype was seen a few times. The CDR3 DNA sequence: TGTGCCAGCAGCCCGGGGACAGGGTGGGGTCAGCCCCAGCATTTT. This codes for CASSPGTGWGQPQHF. The chain joins TRBV7-9 to TRBJ1-5, with 9 bases that match TRBD1. The CDR3 runs to 15 residues. CDR1 SEHNR and CDR2 FQNEAQ come from the germline V gene (reference sequence). With V trimmed by 5 bases and J by 6 bases, 8 bases remained unmatched. The full variable domain, rest sourced from reference TRBV7-9 and TRBJ1-5, is DTGVSQNPRHKITKRGQNVTFRCDPISEHNRLYWYRQTLGQGPEFLTYFQNEAQLEKSRLLSDRFSAERPKGSFSTLEIQRTEQGDSAMYLCASSPGTGWGQPQHFGDGTRLSIL.

This clonotype was seen a few times. The rearrangement uses TRBV5-1 and TRBJ1-2; D might be TRBD1 (5 bases). V was cut by 0 bases and J by 6 bases, with 15 bases left in between. The CDR3 runs 15 residues. Germline V gives CDR1 SGHRS, CDR2 YFSETQ. CDR3: CASSLGQGRRNGYTF. The CDR3 nucleotides read TGCGCCAGCAGCTTGGGGCAGGGACGTAGAAATGGCTACACCTTC.